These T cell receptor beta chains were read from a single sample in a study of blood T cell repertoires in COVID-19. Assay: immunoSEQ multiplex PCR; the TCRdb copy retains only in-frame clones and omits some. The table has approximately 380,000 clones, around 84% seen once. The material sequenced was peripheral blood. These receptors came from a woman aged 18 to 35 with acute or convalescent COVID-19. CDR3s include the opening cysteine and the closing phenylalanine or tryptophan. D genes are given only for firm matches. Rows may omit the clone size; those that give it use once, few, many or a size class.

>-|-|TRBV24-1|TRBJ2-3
CATSDFRGSTDTQYF
TGTGCCACCAGTGATTTCAGGGGTAGCACAGATACGCAGTATTTT
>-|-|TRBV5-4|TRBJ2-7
CASSGGQTYEQYF
TGTGCCAGCAGCGGGGGACAAACCTACGAGCAGTACTTC
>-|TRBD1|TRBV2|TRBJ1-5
CASSESDRGYQPQHF
TGTGCCAGCAGTGAGTCTGACAGGGGGTATCAGCCCCAGCATTTT
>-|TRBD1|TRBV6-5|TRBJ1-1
CASSYGQAGTEAFF
TGTGCCAGCAGTTACGGACAGGCTGGCACTGAAGCTTTCTTT
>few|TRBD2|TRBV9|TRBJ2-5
CASSVTTSEETQYF
TGTGCCAGCAGCGTTACAACTAGCGAAGAGACCCAGTACTTC
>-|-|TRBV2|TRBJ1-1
CASSNQGGTEAFF
TGTGCCAGCAGCAATCAAGGGGGCACTGAAGCTTTCTTT
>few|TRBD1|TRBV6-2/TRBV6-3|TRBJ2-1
CASSYSPGQVVDEQFF
TGTGCCAGCAGTTACAGTCCGGGACAGGTCGTCGATGAGCAGTTCTTC
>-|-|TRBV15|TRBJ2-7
CATSDTDRRGEQYF
TGTGCCACCAGCGATACCGACAGACGCGGCGAGCAGTACTTC
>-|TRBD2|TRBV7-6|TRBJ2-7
CASTNSGGSSYEQYF
TGTGCCAGCACCAATAGCGGGGGAAGCTCCTACGAGCAGTACTTC
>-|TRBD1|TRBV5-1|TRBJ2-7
CASSPGQDAYEQYF
TGCGCCAGCAGCCCGGGACAGGATGCCTACGAGCAGTACTTC
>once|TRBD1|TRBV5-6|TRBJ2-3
CASSFDRATDTQYF
TGTGCCAGCAGCTTTGACAGGGCGACAGATACGCAGTATTTT
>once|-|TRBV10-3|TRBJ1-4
CAITSGESEKLFF
TGTGCCATCACGAGCGGGGAGAGTGAAAAACTGTTTTTT
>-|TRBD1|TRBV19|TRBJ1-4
CASSLGSGTGDEKLFF
TGTGCCAGTAGTTTGGGATCCGGGACAGGGGATGAAAAACTGTTTTTT
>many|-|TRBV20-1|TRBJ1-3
CSASQIGGTSGNTIYF
TGCAGTGCTAGTCAAATCGGCGGTACCTCTGGAAACACCATATATTTT
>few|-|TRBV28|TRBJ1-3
CASSTDSSGNTIYF
TGTGCCAGCAGTACGGACAGCTCTGGAAACACCATATATTTT
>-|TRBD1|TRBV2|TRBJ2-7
CASSETGTGNYEQYF
TGTGCCAGCAGTGAAACCGGGACAGGGAACTACGAGCAGTACTTC
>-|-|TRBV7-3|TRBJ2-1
CASSPRGGDPYNEQFF
TGTGCCAGCAGCCCTAGGGGGGGGGATCCCTACAATGAGCAGTTCTTC
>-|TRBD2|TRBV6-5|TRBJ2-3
CASRTPMGGADTQYF
TGTGCCAGCAGAACCCCCATGGGGGGGGCAGATACGCAGTATTTT
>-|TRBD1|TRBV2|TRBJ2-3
CASSNDRVGTDTQYF
TGTGCCAGCTCTAATGACAGGGTTGGCACAGATACGCAGTATTTT
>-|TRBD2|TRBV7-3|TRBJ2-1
CASSSASGGGHEQFF
TGTGCCAGCAGCTCCGCTAGCGGGGGGGGTCATGAGCAGTTCTTC
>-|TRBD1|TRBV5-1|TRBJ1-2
CASQDGTGIYGYTF
TGCGCCAGCCAGGACGGGACAGGGATCTATGGCTACACCTTC
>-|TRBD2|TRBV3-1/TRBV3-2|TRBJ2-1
CASSQNVAGVYNEQFF
TGTGCCAGCAGCCAAAATGTAGCGGGGGTATACAATGAGCAGTTCTTC
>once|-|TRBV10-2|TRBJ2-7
CASGRDNSYEQYF
TGCGCCAGCGGCCGGGACAACTCCTACGAGCAGTACTTC
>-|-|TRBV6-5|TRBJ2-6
CASNRAGVSPNVLTF
TGTGCCAGCAACCGGGCAGGGGTTTCTCCCAACGTCCTGACTTTC
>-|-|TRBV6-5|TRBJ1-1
CASSYAYGRNTEAFF
TGTGCCAGCAGTTACGCCTATGGTCGGAACACTGAAGCTTTCTTT
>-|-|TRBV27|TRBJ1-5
CASSLGDSYNQPQHF
TGTGCCAGCAGTTTGGGCGACAGCTACAATCAGCCCCAGCATTTT
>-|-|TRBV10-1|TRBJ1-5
CASSETGSNQPQHF
TGCGCCAGCAGTGAGACAGGGAGCAATCAGCCCCAGCATTTT
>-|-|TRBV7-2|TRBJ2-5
CASSPGQPKYQETQYF
TGTGCCAGCAGCCCCGGACAGCCAAAGTACCAAGAGACCCAGTACTTC
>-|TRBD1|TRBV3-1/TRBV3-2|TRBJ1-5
CASSHNDRGGNQPQHF
TGTGCCAGCAGCCACAATGACAGGGGCGGCAATCAGCCCCAGCATTTT
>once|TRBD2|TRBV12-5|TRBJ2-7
CASGLAGGSDEQYF
TGTGCTAGTGGTTTGGCGGGAGGTTCGGACGAGCAGTACTTC
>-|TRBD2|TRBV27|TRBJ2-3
CASSLRLAATRGPDTQYF
TGTGCCAGCAGTTTAAGACTAGCGGCTACCCGAGGCCCAGATACGCAGTATTTT
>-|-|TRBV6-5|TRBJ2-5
CASTLERVGETQYF
TGTGCCAGCACTTTGGAGCGAGTCGGTGAGACCCAGTACTTC
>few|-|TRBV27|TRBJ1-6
CASSHIQGWVAPLHF
TGTGCCAGCAGTCACATTCAGGGGTGGGTTGCACCCCTCCACTTT
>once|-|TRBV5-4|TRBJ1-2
CASSLEFWTEPYYGYTF
TGTGCCAGCAGCTTGGAGTTCTGGACAGAACCTTACTATGGCTACACCTTC
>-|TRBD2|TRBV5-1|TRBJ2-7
CASSYGSSGSIDEQYF
TGCGCCAGCAGCTACGGCAGTAGCGGGAGTATCGACGAGCAGTACTTC
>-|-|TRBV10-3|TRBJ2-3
CAISESSGSTDTQYF
TGTGCCATCAGTGAGTCAAGCGGTAGCACAGATACGCAGTATTTT
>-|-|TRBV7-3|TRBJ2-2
CASSSDMNTGELFF
TGTGCCAGCAGCTCGGACATGAACACCGGGGAGCTGTTTTTT
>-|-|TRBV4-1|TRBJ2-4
CASSPALEENIQYF
TGCGCCAGCAGCCCCGCTCTCGAGGAAAACATTCAGTACTTC
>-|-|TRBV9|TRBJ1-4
CASSHPDRPATNEKLFF
TGTGCCAGCAGCCACCCGGACAGACCAGCAACTAATGAAAAACTGTTTTTT
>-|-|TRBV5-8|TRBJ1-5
CASSRGAGQPQHF
TGTGCCAGCAGCCGGGGGGCTGGGCAGCCCCAGCATTTT